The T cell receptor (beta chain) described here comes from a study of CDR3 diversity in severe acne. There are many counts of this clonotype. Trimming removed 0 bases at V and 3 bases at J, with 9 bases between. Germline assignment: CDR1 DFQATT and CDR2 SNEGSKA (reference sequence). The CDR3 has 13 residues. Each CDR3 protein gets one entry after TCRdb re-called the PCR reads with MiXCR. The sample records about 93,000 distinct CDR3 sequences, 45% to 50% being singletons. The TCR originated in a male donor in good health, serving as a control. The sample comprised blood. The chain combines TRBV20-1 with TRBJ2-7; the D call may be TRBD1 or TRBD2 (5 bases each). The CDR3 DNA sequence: TGCAGTGCTAGAGACTCAGGGAGCTACGAGCAGTACTTC. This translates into CSARDSGSYEQYF.